The 4 T cell receptor beta chains below were found in one sample sequenced in a study of long-term antiretroviral therapy in people with HIV. Sequencing used immunoSEQ v3.0 at survey level. Measured with immunoSEQ multiplex PCR; TCRdb has only the in-frame clones, and not every one. The sample has 15,000 to 20,000 clones, roughly 72% seen once; the top ten hold 6.9%. Sequencing used unsorted PBMCs, obtained 2.2 years after starting antiretroviral therapy. These TCRs come from a man over 45 with HIV.

The chain uses TRBV11-2 and TRBJ2-7, with D perhaps matching TRBD2 (6 bases). Germline V gives CDR1 SGHAT, CDR2 FQNNGV. The CDR3 length is 15 residues. V lost 5 bases and J 0 bases, leaving 14 bases between the germline ends. As DNA, the CDR3 is TGTGCCAGCAGCCCGCTAGCGTTGAGCTCCTACGAGCAGTACTTC. Translating gives CASSPLALSSYEQYF.

This clone has more than one count but fewer than ten. The V gene is TRBV11-2, the J gene TRBJ1-2; TRBD1 aligns across 7 bases. V dropped 5 bases and J dropped 8; count of bases not matched to a gene: 8. CDR1 is SGHAT, CDR2 FQNNGV, per germline. CDR3 length equals 13 residues. CDR3 sequence (DNA): TGTGCCAGCAGCCCCCGACAGGGTAGGGGCTACACCTTC. Its translation: CASSPRQGRGYTF.

This chain links TRBV7-9 with TRBJ2-7; no clear D gene. Per the germline V gene, CDR1 is SEHNR and CDR2 is FQNEAQ (reference sequence). The CDR3 spans 14 residues. The V gene lost 8 bases and the J gene lost 0 bases, with 14 bases spanning the gap. CDR3 sequence: CASSGSGASYEQYF. In nucleotides, the CDR3 is TGTGCCAGCTCCGGTTCAGGTGCCTCCTACGAGCAGTACTTC.

V is TRBV28 and J is TRBJ1-5, with D maybe TRBD1 (5 bases). Trimming pared 4 bases from V and 6 bases from J, leaving 10 bases between. The CDR3 length is 13 residues. Germline CDR1 is MDHEN and CDR2 is SYDVKM. CDR3 nucleotide sequence: TGTGCCAGCAGTTCCTTTGGGGGTCAGCCCCAGCATTTT. It yields the protein CASSSFGGQPQHF.